This T cell receptor (beta chain) was sequenced in a study of blood T cell repertoires in COVID-19. Turning to the study itself: There were acute and convalescent COVID-19 samples, and they came from the United States, Italy and Spain. PBMCs, B-cell-depleted T cells, or T cells provided the cDNA or gDNA that made up the material.

Per the germline V gene, CDR1 is SGHRS and CDR2 is YFSETQ. The CDR3 is 13 amino acids. V gave up 4 bases and J gave up 9 bases; unmatched junction bases: 5. This table comes from immunoSEQ multiplex PCR, and its TCRdb copy is limited to in-frame clones, with some not included. The profile covers about 230,000 clones, with around 86% appearing a single time and around 10% taken by the ten largest. The table lists this clone with a few counts. The gene calls are TRBV5-1 and TRBJ2-1; 9 bases line up with TRBD2. The sequence was collected from a middle-aged man with COVID-19, enrolled during active disease. Sequenced material: peripheral blood. In DNA, the CDR3 is TGCGCCAGCAGCCAACTAGCGGGTATTGAGCAGTTCTTC. Translating it yields CASSQLAGIEQFF.